The sequence of this T cell receptor beta chain was determined in a study of T cells in Graves' hyperthyroidism and ophthalmopathy. TCR beta CDR3 regions were amplified from RNA. TCR CDR3 regions were first amplified by RT-PCR with HTBI primers. TCRdb passed the multiplex PCR reads through MiXCR, listing each CDR3 protein once. The sample includes 200,000 to 250,000 distinct CDR3 sequences, around 16% of them seen just once. V gave up 5 bases and J gave up 4 bases; unmatched junction bases: 7. CDR3 length: 15 residues. Germline V lookup: CDR1 SNHLY, CDR2 FYNNEI. This clonotype has a count of ten or more. Its antigen remains unidentified. Notes on the study in general: Blood shared most expanded thyroid clonotypes above 0.001.

This receptor was taken from a man in his forties or fifties with Graves' hyperthyroidism. The specimen sequenced was blood. The chain employs TRBV2 and TRBJ2-1, with 8 positions matching TRBD2. CDR3 DNA: TGTGCCAGCAGTAGGGCGGGGGGCGCGTACAATGAGCAGTTCTTC. Translated, it gives CASSRAGGAYNEQFF.